The 9 T cell receptor beta chains listed next were all sequenced from one sample in a study of shared clonotypes between healthy human individuals. Produced via immunoSEQ multiplex PCR; TCRdb's table is partial and in-frame only. Of about 1.5 million clones detected, roughly 98% appear once; the ten largest clones hold 0.4% to 0.45%. Sequences were obtained from naive CD4+ T cells sorted from blood. Described subset: CD45RA+ positively selected. The receptor set was obtained from a man aged 30 to 45 in good health.

The chain carries TRBV11-2 and TRBJ2-3, with D tentatively TRBD2 (5 bases). Germline V gene data show CDR1 as SGHAT and CDR2 as FQNNGV. Between the trimmed V and J ends, which lost 5 bases and 0 bases, there was a span of 12 bases. The CDR3 length is 15 residues. CDR3 residues: CASSPGGPSTDTQYF. DNA for the CDR3: TGTGCCAGCAGCCCAGGAGGCCCCAGCACAGATACGCAGTATTTT.

V usage is TRBV7-2 and J usage is TRBJ1-4; 7 bases are shared with TRBD1. CDR1 is SGHTA and CDR2 is FQGNSA in the germline V gene. V lost 2 bases to trimming and J lost 7 bases; unmatched junction nucleotides: 13. The CDR3 is made up of 17 amino acids. CDR3 in DNA: TGTGCCAGCAGCTTACTTGCCCAGGCAGGGGGTATTGAAAAACTGTTTTTT. It yields the protein CASSLLAQAGGIEKLFF.

About this clone: Other DNA sequences within the sample encode an identical CDR3. This sequence joins TRBV7-6 and TRBJ2-2; a possible D gene is TRBD2 (5 bases). The V gene's germline CDR1 is SGHVS and CDR2 FNYEAQ. The CDR3 is 15 amino acids. Deletions cut 1 base from V and 4 bases from J, with 10 bases between. The CDR3 loop is CASSLVAGGTGELFF. As DNA, the CDR3 is TGTGCCAGCAGCTTAGTTGCGGGTGGCACCGGGGAGCTGTTTTTT.

The chain is built from TRBV28 and TRBJ1-4, with a possible D match to TRBD1 (5 bases). This CDR3 is 14 amino acids long. Trimming took 9 bases from V and 7 from J, leaving 18 bases between them. Germline V gives CDR1 MDHEN, CDR2 SYDVKM. The CDR3 DNA is TGTGCCAGTTCCGGACCCGGCAGGGTTGAAAAACTGTTTTTT. Translated: CASSGPGRVEKLFF.

V is TRBV10-3 and J is TRBJ2-3, with D tentatively TRBD2 (6 bases). The CDR3 is 14 amino acids. The V end was cut by 7 bases, the J end by 4 bases, with 15 bases between. Germline V CDR1 and CDR2: ENHRY, SYGVKD. This chain's CDR3 is CAITRDSAADTQYF. CDR3 in DNA: TGTGCCATCACTCGGGACTCCGCGGCAGATACGCAGTATTTT.

J is TRBJ1-2 and V is TRBV25-1; D gene uncertain. The V end lost 6 bases, the J end lost 7 bases, and 21 bases lay between the germline ends. The CDR3 loop spans 15 amino acids. Per germline, CDR1 MGHDK and CDR2 SYGVNS. CDR3 protein: CASRDDWGGASGYTF. In DNA, the CDR3 is TGTGCCAGCAGGGATGACTGGGGAGGTGCTTCTGGCTACACCTTC.

V is TRBV21-1 and J is TRBJ2-7; the table names TRBD2, a call not compared with the DNA. TRBV21-1 is annotated as a pseudogene. The length of the CDR3 is 12 residues. The CDR3 DNA reads as TGTGCCAGAGCGGGAACCCCCTACGAGCAGTACTTC. It encodes CARAGTPYEQYF.

The rearrangement links TRBV7-6 to TRBJ1-5, with 7 bases aligning to TRBD1. The CDR3 consists of 17 residues. Per germline, CDR1 SGHVS and CDR2 FNYEAQ. Trimming cost V 0 bases and J 0 bases; bases outside gene matches: 5. DNA of the CDR3: TGTGCCAGCAGCTTAGCGGGTGACAGGGTTAGCAATCAGCCCCAGCATTTT. It encodes CASSLAGDRVSNQPQHF.

The chain carries TRBV7-8 and TRBJ2-1; D possibly uses TRBD1 or TRBD2 (5 bases each). Germline values: CDR1 SGHVS, CDR2 FQNEAQ. The CDR3 is made up of 17 amino acids. V gave up 0 bases and J gave up 7 bases, with 19 bases separating them. The CDR3 spells CASSLAGLGVLENEQFF. As DNA, the CDR3 is TGTGCCAGCAGCTTAGCCGGTTTGGGGGTACTAGAAAATGAGCAGTTCTTC.